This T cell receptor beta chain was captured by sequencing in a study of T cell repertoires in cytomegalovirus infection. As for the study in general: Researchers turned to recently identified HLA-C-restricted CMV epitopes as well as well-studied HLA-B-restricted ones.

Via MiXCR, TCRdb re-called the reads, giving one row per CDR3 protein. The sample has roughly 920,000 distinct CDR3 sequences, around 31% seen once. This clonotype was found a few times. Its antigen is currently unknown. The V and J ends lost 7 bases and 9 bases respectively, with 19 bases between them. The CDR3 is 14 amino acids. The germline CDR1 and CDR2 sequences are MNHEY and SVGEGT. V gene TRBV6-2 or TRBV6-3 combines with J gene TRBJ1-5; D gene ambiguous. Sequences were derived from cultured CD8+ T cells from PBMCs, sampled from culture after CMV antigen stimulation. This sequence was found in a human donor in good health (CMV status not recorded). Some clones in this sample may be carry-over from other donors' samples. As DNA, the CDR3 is TGTGCCAGCACCTACTCAGGAGGAAATTCGCCCCAGCATTTT. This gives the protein CASTYSGGNSPQHF.